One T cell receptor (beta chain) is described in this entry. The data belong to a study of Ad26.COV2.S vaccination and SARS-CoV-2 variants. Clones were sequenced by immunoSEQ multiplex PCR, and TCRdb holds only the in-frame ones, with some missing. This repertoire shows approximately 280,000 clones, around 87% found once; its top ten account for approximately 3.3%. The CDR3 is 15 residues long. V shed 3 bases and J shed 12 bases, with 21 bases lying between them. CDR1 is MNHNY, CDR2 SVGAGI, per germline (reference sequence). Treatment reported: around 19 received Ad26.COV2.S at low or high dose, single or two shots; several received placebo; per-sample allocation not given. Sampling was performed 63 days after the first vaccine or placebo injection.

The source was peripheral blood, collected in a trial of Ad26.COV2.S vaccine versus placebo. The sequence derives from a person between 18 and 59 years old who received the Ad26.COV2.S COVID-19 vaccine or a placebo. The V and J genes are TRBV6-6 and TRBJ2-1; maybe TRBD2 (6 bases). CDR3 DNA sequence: TGTGCCAGCAGTTATTCGGACTATCCCGCGTGGGGGCAGTTCTTC. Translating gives CASSYSDYPAWGQFF.